The clone carrying this TCR beta chain occurred once. These data come from a study of blood T cell repertoires in COVID-19. Study-level background: The United States, Italy and Spain were the sources of the acute and convalescent COVID-19 samples. From T cells, B-cell-depleted T cells, or PBMCs came the material, which was cDNA or gDNA.

Original methodology: Amplification with reference gene primers provided the estimates of nucleated cell counts. Data came from immunoSEQ multiplex PCR; TCRdb stores just in-frame clones and leaves some out. V, J and clone size reflect that table, while D and trimming were determined from the DNA. Of 85,000 to 95,000 clones in the sample, approximately 89% are singletons; the top ten hold approximately 7%. Germline values: CDR1 MNHEY, CDR2 SVGAGI. V lost 6 bases to trimming and J lost 7 bases; unmatched junction nucleotides: 3. This CDR3 has 12 residues. The clonotype originates from a human donor with acute or convalescent COVID-19. The donor label of this sample is uncertain. Sequencing was carried out using peripheral blood. V usage is TRBV6-5 and J usage is TRBJ2-1; the match to TRBD1 covers 7 bases. The CDR3 bases are TGTGCCAGCAGCTCGACAGGGAATGAGCAGTTCTTC. Protein sequence: CASSSTGNEQFF.